The TCR beta chain under discussion was sequenced for a study of T cells in tuberculosis. For the study at large: This South African cohort compared adolescents with or without latent tuberculosis against adults with active tuberculosis.

The time point is: new active TB diagnosis, blood taken before or within 7 days of starting treatment. The data were produced by immunoSEQ multiplex PCR, yet TCRdb's version contains in-frame clones alone and is incomplete. This table has about 34,000 clones, approximately 94% appearing once. The germline CDR1 and CDR2 sequences are MGHRA and YSYEKL. The ends were cut back, 3 bases at V and 4 bases at J, with 18 bases in the middle. The CDR3 consists of 16 residues. This chain links TRBV4-1 with TRBJ2-5; tentative D call: TRBD1 (6 bases). The TCR originated in an adult with tuberculosis. Sequenced material: PBMCs, taken at tuberculosis diagnosis. CDR3 bases: TGCGCCAGCAGCCAGCATATTGGACAGTCGGCAGAGACCCAGTACTTC. Protein sequence: CASSQHIGQSAETQYF.